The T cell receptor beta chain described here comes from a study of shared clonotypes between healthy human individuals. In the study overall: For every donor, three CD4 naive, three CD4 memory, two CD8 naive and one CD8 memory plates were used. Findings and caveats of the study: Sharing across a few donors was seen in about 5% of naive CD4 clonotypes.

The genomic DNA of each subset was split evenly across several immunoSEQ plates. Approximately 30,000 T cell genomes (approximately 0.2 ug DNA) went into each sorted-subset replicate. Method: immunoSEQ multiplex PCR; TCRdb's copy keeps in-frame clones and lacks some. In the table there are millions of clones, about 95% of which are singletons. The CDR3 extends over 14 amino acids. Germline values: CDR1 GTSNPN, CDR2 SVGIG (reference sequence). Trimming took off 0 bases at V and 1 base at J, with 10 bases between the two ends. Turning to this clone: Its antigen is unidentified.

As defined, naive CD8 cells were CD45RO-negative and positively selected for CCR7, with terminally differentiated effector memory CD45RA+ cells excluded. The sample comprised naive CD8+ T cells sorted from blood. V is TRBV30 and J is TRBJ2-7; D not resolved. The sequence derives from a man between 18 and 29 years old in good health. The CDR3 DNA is TGTGCCTGGAGTGTAGACGGCGGTTCCTACGAGCAGTACTTC. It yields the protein CAWSVDGGSYEQYF. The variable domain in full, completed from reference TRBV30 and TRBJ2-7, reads SQTIHQWPATLVQPVGSPLSLECTVEGTSNPNLYWYRQAAGRGLQLLFYSVGIGQISSEVPQNLSASRPQDRQFILSSKKLLLSDSGFYLCAWSVDGGSYEQYFGPGTRLTVT.